This TCR beta chain was captured in a study of T cell changes during pregnancy in multiple sclerosis. The CDR3 spans 15 residues. The V gene lost 6 bases and the J gene lost 3 bases, with 14 bases spanning the gap. In germline, CDR1 is MNHNS, CDR2 SASEGT. Method: immunoSEQ multiplex PCR; TCRdb's copy keeps in-frame clones and lacks some. The sample has about 80,000 clones, about 94% seen once. The sample was peripheral blood, taken in the second trimester of pregnancy. This TCR derives from a female donor in good health, enrolled as a control in a pregnancy study. The J gene is TRBJ2-2, the V gene TRBV6-1; possibly TRBD2 for D (5 bases). The CDR3 reads CASSPLDGDTGELFF. As DNA, the CDR3 is TGTGCCAGCAGCCCCCTTGACGGGGACACCGGGGAGCTGTTTTTT.